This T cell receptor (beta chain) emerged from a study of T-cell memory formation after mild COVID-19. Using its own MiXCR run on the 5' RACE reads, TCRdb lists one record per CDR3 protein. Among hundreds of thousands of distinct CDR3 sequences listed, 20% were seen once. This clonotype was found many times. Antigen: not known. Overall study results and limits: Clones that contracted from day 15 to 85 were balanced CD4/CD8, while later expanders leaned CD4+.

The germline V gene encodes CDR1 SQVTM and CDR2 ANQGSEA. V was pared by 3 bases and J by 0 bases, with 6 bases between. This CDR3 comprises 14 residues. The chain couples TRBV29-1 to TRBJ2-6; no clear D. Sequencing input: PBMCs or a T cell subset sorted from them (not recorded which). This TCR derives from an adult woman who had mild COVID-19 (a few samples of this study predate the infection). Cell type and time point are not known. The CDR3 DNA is TGCAGCGTTGATCAGGCCTCTGGGGCCAACGTCCTGACTTTC. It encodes CSVDQASGANVLTF.